This TCR beta chain was recorded in a study of blood T cell repertoires in COVID-19. Repertoires were generated with immunoSEQ multiplex PCR, while TCRdb's copy carries only in-frame clones and drops some. The sample lists around 190,000 clones; about 88% were seen once. CDR3 length: 14 residues. J lost 1 base, V lost 6 bases, and 3 bases had no gene match. Germline CDR1 MNHEY, CDR2 SMNVEV (reference sequence). The specimen was peripheral blood. The V and J genes are TRBV27 and TRBJ2-4, with 7 positions matching TRBD2. The sequence came from a woman older than 75 with acute or convalescent COVID-19. CDR3: CASSLGGAKNIQYF. The CDR3 nucleotides are TGTGCCAGCAGCCTCGGGGGGGCCAAAAACATTCAGTACTTC.